These 29 T cell receptor beta chains originate from one sample sequenced in a study of cytomegalovirus exposure and HLA in healthy donors. PCR involved 60 Vbeta and 13 Jbeta primers. Produced via immunoSEQ multiplex PCR; TCRdb's table is partial and in-frame only. The sample includes approximately 93,000 clones, 55% to 70% seen only once; the top ten take more than 5%. Sample: PBMCs. The receptors originated from a boy aged 5-17 years in good health and CMV-seropositive.

This chain uses TRBV5-1 with TRBJ1-2, with no clear D. Germline V gene lookup returns CDR1 SGHRS and CDR2 YFSETQ. The V gene lost 1 base and the J gene lost 6 bases, with 13 bases spanning the gap. This CDR3 has 14 residues. DNA of the CDR3: TGCGCCAGCAGCTTGCCCGAAGGGCGGGATGGCTACACCTTC. Amino acid sequence: CASSLPEGRDGYTF.

This chain connects TRBV4-1 to TRBJ2-1; 9 nucleotides agree with TRBD2. The ends lost 4 bases at V and 3 bases at J; junction bases unmatched: 10. The CDR3 totals 17 residues. Germline loops: CDR1 MGHRA, CDR2 YSYEKL. The CDR3 DNA follows: TGCGCCAGCAGCCGTGTGCGCGGGGGGGAAGACTACAATGAGCAGTTCTTC. As protein: CASSRVRGGEDYNEQFF.

This clone was seen a few times. The chain is built from TRBV4-1 and TRBJ1-2; 9 bases agree with TRBD1. With 4 bases clipped from V and 0 bases from J, the junction kept 9 bases outside the gene matches. The CDR3 extends over 17 amino acids. Looked up from germline, CDR1 is MGHRA and CDR2 is YSYEKL. The DNA for the CDR3 is TGCGCCAGCAGCCCAGGACAGGGGTATAGTACTAACTATGGCTACACCTTC. Amino acid sequence: CASSPGQGYSTNYGYTF.

The chain links TRBV29-1 to TRBJ1-2, with 10 bases identical to TRBD1. The CDR3 consists of 14 residues. Germline V gives CDR1 SQVTM, CDR2 ANQGSEA. With 7 bases clipped from V and 2 bases from J, the junction kept 7 bases outside the gene matches. The CDR3 protein is CSAPQGQGNYGYTF. The CDR3 nucleotides are TGCAGCGCCCCCCAGGGACAGGGGAACTATGGCTACACCTTC. Using reference TRBV29-1 and TRBJ1-2 for the parts outside the CDR3, the full variable domain is SAVISQKPSRDICQRGTSLTIQCQVDSQVTMMFWYRQQPGQSLTLIATANQGSEATYESGFVIDKFPISRPNLTFSTLTVSNMSPEDSSIYLCSAPQGQGNYGYTFGSGTRLTVV.

The genes are TRBV6-1 and TRBJ2-3; 7 bases match TRBD1. Unmatched junction bases numbered 8, after V lost 5 bases and J lost 3 bases. Germline values: CDR1 MNHNS, CDR2 SASEGT. This CDR3 spans 15 amino acids. The CDR3 sequence is CASSSGTDITDTQYF. In nucleotides, the CDR3 is TGTGCCAGCAGTTCCGGGACAGATATTACAGATACGCAGTATTTT.

This clone was observed a handful of times. The chain is built from TRBV15 and TRBJ1-5, with D unclear. V lost 0 bases and J 4 bases, leaving 10 bases between the germline ends. The CDR3 is 15 residues long. In germline, CDR1 is LNHNV, CDR2 YYDKDF (reference sequence). In DNA form, the CDR3 reads TGTGCCACCAGCAGAGATCGGAAGACTAATCAGCCCCAGCATTTT. Protein: CATSRDRKTNQPQHF.

The chain recombines TRBV9 with TRBJ1-2; TRBD1 is a possible D gene (5 bases). CDR3 length: 14 amino acids. Trimming cost V 1 base and J 6 bases, with 13 bases left between them. Per germline, CDR1 SGDLS and CDR2 YYNGEE. The CDR3 sequence is CASSVSLGQDGYTF. The CDR3 nucleotides are TGTGCCAGCAGCGTATCTTTGGGGCAGGATGGCTACACCTTC.

J is TRBJ2-2 and V is TRBV19; the D gene is possibly TRBD1 (6 bases). CDR1 LNHDA and CDR2 SQIVND come from the germline V gene (reference sequence). CDR3 length: 14 amino acids. Trimming shortened V by 7 bases and J by 4 bases, and 13 bases separated the two germline ends. The CDR3 protein is CASILTGFTGELFF. CDR3 bases: TGTGCCAGTATTTTGACAGGCTTCACCGGGGAGCTGTTTTTT.

This clone showed up just a few times. The chain has TRBV7-9 and TRBJ1-1, with D perhaps matching TRBD1 (6 bases). The CDR3 totals 15 residues. CDR1 is SEHNR, CDR2 FQNEAQ, per germline (reference sequence). The V and J ends lost 4 bases and 7 bases respectively, with 19 bases between them. CDR3: CASSSGRTGPGEAFF. CDR3 nucleotides: TGTGCCAGCAGCTCCGGACGAACAGGGCCAGGTGAAGCTTTCTTT.

This clone showed up just a few times. The chain recombines TRBV5-1 with TRBJ1-2, with 8 nucleotides matching TRBD1. The CDR3 length is 13 residues. The germline CDR1 and CDR2 sequences are SGHRS and YFSETQ. The J segment lost 4 bases and the V segment lost 4 bases, leaving 3 bases of the junction unmatched. In nucleotides, the CDR3 is TGCGCCAGCAGCCCGGACAGGGTCTATGGCTACACCTTC. It specifies CASSPDRVYGYTF. Supplemented by reference TRBV5-1 and TRBJ1-2, the full variable domain reads KAGVTQTPRYLIKTRGQQVTLSCSPISGHRSVSWYQQTPGQGLQFLFEYFSETQRNKGNFPGRFSGRQFSNSRSEMNVSTLELGDSALYLCASSPDRVYGYTFGSGTRLTVV.

The rearrangement links TRBV4-1 to TRBJ2-3, with 13 bases lining up with TRBD2. CDR1 and CDR2 (germline): MGHRA, YSYEKL. The CDR3 spans 18 residues. The V segment lost 4 bases and the J segment 4 bases; nucleotides outside the gene matches: 11. The CDR3 loop is CASSRTSGGAPSADTQYF. CDR3 coding DNA: TGCGCCAGCAGCCGAACTAGCGGGGGGGCCCCCTCGGCAGATACGCAGTATTTT.

V and J are TRBV2 and TRBJ2-7, with 10 bases matching TRBD2. CDR1 and CDR2 (germline): SNHLY, FYNNEI. Unmatched junction bases numbered 3, after V lost 8 bases and J lost 2 bases. This CDR3 spans 13 amino acids. The CDR3 nucleotides are TGTGCCAGCGGTACTAGCGGGACCTACGAGCAGTACTTC. Amino acids: CASGTSGTYEQYF.

This chain connects TRBV11-2 to TRBJ2-7, with 11 bases that match TRBD1. The V and J ends lost 5 bases and 5 bases, in that order; junction bases with no gene match: 8. The CDR3 loop spans 15 amino acids. From germline, CDR1 is SGHAT and CDR2 FQNNGV. CDR3 nucleotides: TGTGCCAGCAGCCGATGGGGGACAGGGGGGGACGAGCAGTACTTC. It codes for CASSRWGTGGDEQYF. The variable domain in full, with the rest retrieved from reference TRBV11-2 and TRBJ2-7, is EAGVAQSPRYKIIEKRQSVAFWCNPISGHATLYWYQQILGQGPKLLIQFQNNGVVDDSQLPKDRFSAERLKGVDSTLKIQPAKLEDSAVYLCASSRWGTGGDEQYFGPGTRLTVT.

The chain joins TRBV4-3 to TRBJ2-7; 9 bases line up with TRBD2. Germline CDR1 and CDR2: LGHNA and YSLEER. The CDR3 has 16 amino acids. The V gene end was trimmed by 0 bases and the J gene end by 3 bases; junction bases not matched to a gene: 6. The CDR3 sequence: CASSQDRGLALYEQYF. In nucleotides, the CDR3 is TGCGCCAGCAGCCAAGATCGGGGACTAGCCCTCTACGAGCAGTACTTC.

A note on this clone: The identical CDR3 is also encoded by other nucleotide sequences in the sample. This chain uses TRBV2 with TRBJ1-5; TRBD1 matches 9 bases. The J segment lost 1 base and the V segment lost 4 bases, leaving 5 bases of the junction unmatched. Germline V gene lookup returns CDR1 SNHLY and CDR2 FYNNEI. The CDR3 is 16 amino acids. CDR3 bases: TGTGCCAGCAGTGTTTGGGACAGGGCCAGCAATCAGCCCCAGCATTTT. Its protein is CASSVWDRASNQPQHF.

The chain is built from TRBV5-1 and TRBJ2-1; perhaps TRBD1 as D (6 bases). The CDR3 totals 15 residues. V dropped 5 bases and J dropped 0 bases, with 12 bases sitting between them. Germline V lookup: CDR1 SGHRS, CDR2 YFSETQ. CDR3 loop: CASREQGLSYNEQFF. For the CDR3, the DNA is TGCGCCAGCAGAGAACAGGGTCTCTCCTACAATGAGCAGTTCTTC.

The count of this clone is one. This rearrangement joins TRBV6-4 to TRBJ1-5; unclear D gene. The length of the CDR3 is 13 residues. Germline V gives CDR1 MRHNA, CDR2 SNTAGT. Trimming pared 4 bases from V and 2 bases from J, leaving 6 bases between. In DNA form, the CDR3 reads TGTGCCAGCAGTGCTAGTCGCAATCAGCCCCAGCATTTT. This encodes CASSASRNQPQHF.

The genes are TRBV7-9 and TRBJ2-7; 11 bases align to TRBD1. The CDR3 totals 15 residues. With V trimmed by 6 bases and J by 3 bases, 7 bases remained unmatched. Germline values: CDR1 SEHNR, CDR2 FQNEAQ (reference sequence). The CDR3 coding sequence is TGTGCCAGCAGTGACCGGGACAGGGGGTTCTACGAGCAGTACTTC. Protein product: CASSDRDRGFYEQYF.

The V call is TRBV9, the J call TRBJ2-7; TRBD2 might be the D (5 bases). Trimming pared 0 bases from V and 0 bases from J, leaving 16 bases between. Per the germline V gene, CDR1 is SGDLS and CDR2 is YYNGEE. The CDR3 totals 17 residues. In DNA, the CDR3 is TGTGCCAGCAGCGTAGAGGCGCGGGTTTCAAGCTCCTACGAGCAGTACTTC. The encoded protein is CASSVEARVSSSYEQYF.

V is TRBV4-1 and J is TRBJ1-5; 8 nucleotides match TRBD1. The CDR3 is made up of 15 amino acids. Germline loops: CDR1 MGHRA, CDR2 YSYEKL. V shed 2 bases and J 4 bases; nucleotides not matched to a gene: 4. The CDR3 DNA is TGCGCCAGCAGCCAAACCGGGACAGGAAATCAGCCCCAGCATTTT. It codes for CASSQTGTGNQPQHF.

The chain uses TRBV2 and TRBJ1-1, with D perhaps TRBD1 (6 bases). Trimming cost V 1 base and J 8 bases, with 11 bases left between them. The length of the CDR3 is 13 residues. Germline lookup yields CDR1 SNHLY and CDR2 FYNNEI. The DNA for the CDR3 is TGTGCCAGCAGTGAAGACTGGCAGGGGGAAGCTTTCTTT. This sequence encodes CASSEDWQGEAFF.

The CDR3 region has the DNA TGTGCCAGCAGTGAAACCGGTATGAGCTCTGGAAACACCATATATTTT. This encodes CASSETGMSSGNTIYF. The rearrangement links TRBV6-1 to TRBJ1-3, with unresolved D. Between the trimmed V and J ends, which lost 2 bases and 0 bases, there was a span of 11 bases. The CDR3 runs 16 residues. Germline V gives CDR1 MNHNS, CDR2 SASEGT.

The chain joins TRBV6-1 to TRBJ2-7, with D possibly being TRBD2 (5 bases). The germline V gene encodes CDR1 MNHNS and CDR2 SASEGT. This CDR3 comprises 12 residues. Trimming pared 8 bases from V and 6 bases from J, leaving 14 bases between. The CDR3 protein is CASWRVLGEQYF. In DNA form, the CDR3 reads TGTGCCAGCTGGCGGGTACTTGGCGAGCAGTACTTC.

This chain connects TRBV5-1 to TRBJ1-1, with D maybe TRBD1 (6 bases). Per the germline V gene, CDR1 is SGHRS and CDR2 is YFSETQ. CDR3 length equals 14 residues. V lost 5 bases and J lost 0, with 11 bases in between. CDR3 sequence: CASRYRAMNTEAFF. Written as DNA, the CDR3 is TGCGCCAGCAGGTACAGGGCGATGAACACTGAAGCTTTCTTT. Variable domain in full (rest from reference TRBV5-1 and TRBJ1-1): KAGVTQTPRYLIKTRGQQVTLSCSPISGHRSVSWYQQTPGQGLQFLFEYFSETQRNKGNFPGRFSGRQFSNSRSEMNVSTLELGDSALYLCASRYRAMNTEAFFGQGTRLTVV.

The V call is TRBV7-6, the J call TRBJ2-3; a weak D match, TRBD2 (6 bases). Between the trimmed V and J ends, which lost 8 bases and 3 bases, there was a span of 18 bases. CDR3 length equals 15 residues. In germline, CDR1 is SGHVS, CDR2 FNYEAQ. The CDR3 reads CASGLGTPQTDTQYF. The CDR3 coding sequence is TGTGCCAGCGGCCTAGGGACTCCTCAGACAGATACGCAGTATTTT. Full variable domain (missing parts from reference TRBV7-6 and TRBJ2-3): GAGVSQSPRYKVTKRGQDVALRCDPISGHVSLYWYRQALGQGPEFLTYFNYEAQQDKSGLPNDRFSAERPEGSISTLTIQRTEQRDSAMYRCASGLGTPQTDTQYFGPGTRLTVL.

The rearrangement links TRBV21-1 to TRBJ2-7; TRBD1, the D gene given by the table, was not confirmed from the DNA. TRBV21-1 is a pseudogene segment. The CDR3 covers 14 residues. The DNA for the CDR3 is TGTGCCAGCAGCAAAGGTCGCAGGGGATACGAGCAGTACTTC. Translating it yields CASSKGRRGYEQYF.

This clone was counted only a few times. The chain uses TRBV5-5 and TRBJ2-3, with D tentatively TRBD2 (7 bases). The germline CDR1 and CDR2 sequences are SGHKS and YYEKEE (reference sequence). V dropped 4 bases and J dropped 0 bases, with 15 bases sitting between them. The CDR3 loop spans 16 amino acids. The DNA for the CDR3 is TGTGCCAGCAGCCAGGTATCGGGGGGCAGCACAGATACGCAGTATTTT. Protein product: CASSQVSGGSTDTQYF.

The chain recombines TRBV2 with TRBJ1-1, with D perhaps TRBD1 (6 bases). CDR1 SNHLY and CDR2 FYNNEI come from the germline V gene. V shed 6 bases and J shed 0 bases, with 14 bases lying between them. The CDR3 is 15 residues long. CDR3 in DNA: TGTGCCAGCAGCGGAAGGGGGGGCTTGAACACTGAAGCTTTCTTT. It codes for CASSGRGGLNTEAFF. The complete variable domain, with remaining parts taken from reference TRBV2 and TRBJ1-1, reads EPEVTQTPSHQVTQMGQEVILRCVPISNHLYFYWYRQILGQKVEFLVSFYNNEISEKSEIFDDQFSVERPDGSNFTLKIRSTKLEDSAMYFCASSGRGGLNTEAFFGQGTRLTVV.

The chain couples TRBV28 to TRBJ1-5; 8 bases line up with TRBD1. The CDR3 is made up of 14 amino acids. V lost 6 bases and J lost 8; bases outside the gene matches: 9. The germline gives CDR1 MDHEN, CDR2 SYDVKM. CDR3 nucleotide sequence: TGTGCCAGCAGCCGGACAGGGTCAGGGGAGCCCCAGCATTTT. This encodes CASSRTGSGEPQHF.